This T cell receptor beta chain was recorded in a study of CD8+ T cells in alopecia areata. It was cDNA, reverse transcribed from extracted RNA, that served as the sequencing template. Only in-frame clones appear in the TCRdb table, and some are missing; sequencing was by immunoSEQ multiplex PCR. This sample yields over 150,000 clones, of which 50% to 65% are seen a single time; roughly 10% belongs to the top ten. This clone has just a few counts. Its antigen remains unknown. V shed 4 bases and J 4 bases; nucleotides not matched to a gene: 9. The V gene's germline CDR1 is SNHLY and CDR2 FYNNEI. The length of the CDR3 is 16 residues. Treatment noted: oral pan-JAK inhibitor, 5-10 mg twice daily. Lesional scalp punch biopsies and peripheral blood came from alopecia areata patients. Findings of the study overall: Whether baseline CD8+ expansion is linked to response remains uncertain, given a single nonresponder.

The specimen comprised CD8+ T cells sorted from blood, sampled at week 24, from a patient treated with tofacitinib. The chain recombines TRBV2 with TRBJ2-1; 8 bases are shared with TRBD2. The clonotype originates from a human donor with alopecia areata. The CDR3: CASSVTSGGPYNEQFF. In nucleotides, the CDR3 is TGTGCCAGCAGTGTCACGAGCGGGGGCCCTTACAATGAGCAGTTCTTC.